Listed here are 22 T cell receptor beta chains from one sample, sequenced in a study of cytomegalovirus exposure and HLA in healthy donors. This PCR relied on a set of 60 Vbeta primers and 13 Jbeta primers. Sequenced by immunoSEQ multiplex PCR; TCRdb stores in-frame clones only, minus some. This repertoire shows 150,000 to 200,000 clones, about 88% found once; its top ten account for over 2%. Material for sequencing was PBMCs. The receptors here all came from a man aged 25-45 years in good health and CMV-seropositive.

The chain links TRBV6-5 to TRBJ2-1; the D gene is possibly TRBD2 (6 bases). V dropped 5 bases and J dropped 9 bases, with 20 bases sitting between them. This CDR3 region has 15 residues. The V gene's germline CDR1 is MNHEY and CDR2 SVGAGI. CDR3 residues: CASSTDRGGSSEQFF. The CDR3 nucleotides are TGTGCCAGCAGTACCGACCGGGGAGGATCGAGTGAGCAGTTCTTC.

The chain employs TRBV7-2 and TRBJ2-3; D is undetermined. The CDR3 totals 14 residues. CDR1 and CDR2 (germline): SGHTA, FQGNSA. Trimming took off 3 bases at V and 0 bases at J, with 7 bases between the two ends. The CDR3 sequence is CASSFLVSTDTQYF. CDR3 in DNA: TGTGCCAGCAGCTTCCTAGTTAGCACAGATACGCAGTATTTT.

There are a few counts of this clone. V and J are TRBV19 and TRBJ2-7; possible D gene TRBD2, 5 bases. The germline gives CDR1 LNHDA, CDR2 SQIVND (reference sequence). V lost 3 bases, J lost 6 bases, and 12 bases lay in between. This CDR3 has 13 amino acids. CDR3 DNA sequence: TGTGCCAGTAGTATTGACCTCGAGGGCGAGCAGTACTTC. Its translation is CASSIDLEGEQYF.

Of note for this clone: Other DNA variants within this sample encode the same CDR3. The genes are TRBV4-1 and TRBJ2-2; D remains unclear. The CDR3 is 14 amino acids. The V gene's germline CDR1 is MGHRA and CDR2 YSYEKL. V lost 5 bases to trimming and J lost 0 bases, with 7 bases between them. This chain's CDR3 is CASSRQANTGELFF. CDR3 bases: TGCGCCAGCAGCAGGCAGGCGAACACCGGGGAGCTGTTTTTT.

The chain recombines TRBV5-5 with TRBJ1-1; D may be TRBD1 (5 bases). CDR3 length: 14 residues. V was shortened by 4 bases and J by 10 bases, with 20 bases between the two germline ends. Germline V gene data show CDR1 as SGHKS and CDR2 as YYEKEE (reference sequence). The CDR3 coding sequence is TGTGCCAGCAGCCCAACCGGGGACTCTATGGGAGCTTTCTTT. Translation gives CASSPTGDSMGAFF.

This sequence joins TRBV19 and TRBJ2-3; 8 nucleotides line up with TRBD2. CDR1 and CDR2 from the germline V gene are LNHDA and SQIVND (reference sequence). The CDR3 runs to 14 residues. Germline trimming cut 5 bases from V and 8 bases from J; bases unmatched to any gene: 9. The CDR3 protein is CASSASPSGLTQYF. Written as DNA, the CDR3 is TGTGCCAGTAGTGCTTCGCCTAGCGGGCTTACGCAGTATTTT.

J is TRBJ1-2 and V is TRBV5-6; 10 bases map to TRBD1. CDR3 length: 14 residues. With V trimmed by 4 bases and J by 7 bases, 7 bases remained unmatched. Germline assignment: CDR1 SGHDT and CDR2 YYEEEE. CDR3 coding DNA: TGTGCCAGCAGCGGGGGACAGGGGAGGGGTGGCTACACCTTC. Translating gives CASSGGQGRGGYTF.

This clone showed up just a few times. This chain uses TRBV4-2 with TRBJ2-5, with 8 bases that match TRBD2. The germline V gene has CDR1 LGHNA and CDR2 YNFKEQ. The CDR3 totals 16 residues. V dropped 4 bases and J dropped 4; count of bases not matched to a gene: 11. CDR3 coding DNA: TGTGCCAGCAGCCCTAAACCGGGACTAGGGGCAGAGACCCAGTACTTC. Amino acid sequence: CASSPKPGLGAETQYF.

The chain joins TRBV18 to TRBJ2-5; a weak D match, TRBD2 (5 bases). The V gene lost 3 bases and the J gene lost 4 bases, with 15 bases spanning the gap. The CDR3 totals 15 residues. Germline V gene lookup returns CDR1 KGHSH and CDR2 LQKENI. CDR3 sequence: CASSPFNAGGETQYF. CDR3 nucleotides: TGTGCCAGCTCACCTTTCAACGCGGGCGGAGAGACCCAGTACTTC.

As for this clone: Other nucleotide sequences from this sample produce the same CDR3. V usage is TRBV27 and J usage is TRBJ2-7; TRBD1 matches at 9 bases. Trimming removed 5 bases from V and 3 bases from J; junction bases left unmatched: 11. The CDR3 contains 16 residues. Germline-derived CDR1 and CDR2 are MNHEY and SMNVEV (reference sequence). The CDR3 coding sequence is TGTGCCAGCAGTCCGCTATGGGACAGGGAAGGCTACGAGCAGTACGTC. It yields the protein CASSPLWDREGYEQYV.

This clone turned up a few times. The chain links TRBV30 to TRBJ2-7, with a possible D match to TRBD2 (6 bases). The CDR3 runs 15 residues. Germline loops: CDR1 GTSNPN, CDR2 SVGIG (reference sequence). The ends were cut back, 4 bases at V and 2 bases at J, with 18 bases in the middle. The CDR3 coding sequence is TGTGCCTGGAATTTAGGAGGGACGGTTACCTACGAGCAGTACTTC. It encodes CAWNLGGTVTYEQYF.

The rearrangement links TRBV28 to TRBJ2-7, with a possible D match to TRBD1 (7 bases). The germline CDR1 and CDR2 sequences are MDHEN and SYDVKM. This CDR3 region has 16 residues. Trimming pared 5 bases from V and 0 bases from J, leaving 17 bases between. The DNA of the CDR3 is TGTGCCAGCAGTCCGAGGGGGCAGGGGGGCTCCTACGAGCAGTACTTC. This sequence encodes CASSPRGQGGSYEQYF.

The chain combines TRBV5-6 with TRBJ2-3; D may be TRBD1 (6 bases). Germline V gene data show CDR1 as SGHDT and CDR2 as YYEEEE. CDR3 length: 16 residues. With 4 bases removed from V and 4 bases from J, the gap between germline ends came to 19 bases. This CDR3 is CASSLGRTAIADTQYF. CDR3 DNA: TGTGCCAGCAGCCTGGGCAGGACAGCGATCGCAGATACGCAGTATTTT.

In regard to this clone: One end of the junction fails to match germline, which may point to a read error. The chain couples TRBV7-9 to TRBJ1-1, with D uncertain. This CDR3 has 14 amino acids. Germline assignment: CDR1 SEHNR and CDR2 FQNEAQ (reference sequence). CDR3 loop: CSSSSTGWNTEAFF. In DNA, the CDR3 is TGTTCCAGCAGCTCGACGGGTTGGAACACTGAAGCTTTCTTT.

This sequence joins TRBV9 and TRBJ2-3; D is unresolved. V dropped 3 bases and J dropped 4 bases, with 3 bases sitting between them. This CDR3 spans 11 amino acids. Germline CDR1 SGDLS, CDR2 YYNGEE. In nucleotides, the CDR3 is TGTGCCAGCAGCGCCTCAGATACGCAGTATTTT. The encoded protein is CASSASDTQYF.

V is TRBV7-2 and J is TRBJ2-7; D may be TRBD1 (5 bases). Trimming cost V 1 base and J 7 bases, with 11 bases left between them. CDR3 size: 13 residues. CDR1 and CDR2 from the germline V gene are SGHTA and FQGNSA. The CDR3 sequence is CASSLEQGREQYF. DNA of the CDR3: TGTGCCAGCAGCTTAGAGCAGGGCCGGGAGCAGTACTTC.

This clone was seen just once. The rearrangement uses TRBV4-2 and TRBJ2-7; TRBD2 might be the D (5 bases). Germline CDR1 is LGHNA and CDR2 is YNFKEQ. The ends were cut back, 4 bases at V and 2 bases at J, with 12 bases in the middle. The CDR3 spans 14 residues. This CDR3 reads CASSLPGSAYEQYF. CDR3 sequence (DNA): TGTGCCAGCAGCCTCCCGGGATCCGCCTACGAGCAGTACTTC.

The CDR3 DNA reads as TGTGCCAGCAGCTTACAGGCAGGGGAAAATTATGGCTACACCTTC. Its translation is CASSLQAGENYGYTF. This chain connects TRBV7-9 to TRBJ1-2, with D perhaps matching TRBD1 (6 bases). The CDR3 sequence is 15 residues long. Looked up from germline, CDR1 is SEHNR and CDR2 is FQNEAQ (reference sequence). Trimming cost V 2 bases and J 5 bases, with 15 bases left between them.

Notes on this clone: A junction end diverges from the germline sequence, so it may reflect a read error. The rearrangement joins TRBV7-9 to TRBJ2-3; 7 bases match TRBD2. From germline, CDR1 is SEHNR and CDR2 FQNEAQ (reference sequence). This CDR3 has 14 amino acids. The CDR3 region is CSSSLTSGTDTQYF. CDR3 DNA: TGTTCCAGCAGCCTTACTAGCGGCACAGATACGCAGTATTTT.

The V call is TRBV5-4, the J call TRBJ2-5, with TRBD2 identical over 9 bases. The germline V gene has CDR1 SGHNT and CDR2 YYREEE (reference sequence). The CDR3 has 19 residues. Trimming at V came to 4 bases and at J to 5 bases, leaving 21 bases not matched to a gene. CDR3 loop: CASSGRGGPGAGGPETQYF. The CDR3 DNA sequence: TGTGCCAGCAGCGGACGGGGGGGGCCGGGGGCGGGAGGGCCGGAGACCCAGTACTTC.

The genes are TRBV4-3 and TRBJ2-3; no reliable D call. Germline CDR1 is LGHNA and CDR2 is YSLEER. With 2 bases removed from V and 0 bases from J, the gap between germline ends came to 9 bases. The CDR3 spans 15 residues. This CDR3 reads CASSQRKESTDTQYF. The CDR3 DNA reads TGCGCCAGCAGCCAACGGAAGGAGAGCACAGATACGCAGTATTTT.

The rearrangement links TRBV29-1 to TRBJ2-2, with D unresolved. The CDR3 runs 12 residues. V was trimmed by 6 bases and J by 4 bases, leaving 9 bases between them. Germline V gene lookup returns CDR1 SQVTM and CDR2 ANQGSEA. The CDR3 sequence: CSVPDFTGELFF. In DNA, the CDR3 is TGCAGCGTCCCCGACTTCACCGGGGAGCTGTTTTTT.